This T cell receptor beta chain was identified in a study of blood T cell repertoires in COVID-19. Across the whole study: T cells, B-cell-depleted T cells, or PBMCs provided the cDNA or gDNA that served as material.

Authors' data handling: For nucleated cells, counts were estimated from reference gene primer amplification. Method: immunoSEQ multiplex PCR; TCRdb's copy keeps in-frame clones and lacks some. V, J and clone size reflect that table, while D and trimming were determined from the DNA. Found here are approximately 110,000 clones, about two thirds of them singletons; the top ten hold roughly 0.86%. J gave up 5 bases and V 5 bases, and 4 bases lay outside the gene matches. CDR3 length: 13 amino acids. The material sequenced was peripheral blood. This chain links TRBV12-3 or TRBV12-4 with TRBJ1-2; 8 positions match TRBD1. This sequence originates from a human donor with acute or convalescent COVID-19. The donor label of this sample is uncertain. In DNA form, the CDR3 reads TGTGCCAGCAGTACCGGGACAGGTTATGGCTACACCTTC. This gives the protein CASSTGTGYGYTF.